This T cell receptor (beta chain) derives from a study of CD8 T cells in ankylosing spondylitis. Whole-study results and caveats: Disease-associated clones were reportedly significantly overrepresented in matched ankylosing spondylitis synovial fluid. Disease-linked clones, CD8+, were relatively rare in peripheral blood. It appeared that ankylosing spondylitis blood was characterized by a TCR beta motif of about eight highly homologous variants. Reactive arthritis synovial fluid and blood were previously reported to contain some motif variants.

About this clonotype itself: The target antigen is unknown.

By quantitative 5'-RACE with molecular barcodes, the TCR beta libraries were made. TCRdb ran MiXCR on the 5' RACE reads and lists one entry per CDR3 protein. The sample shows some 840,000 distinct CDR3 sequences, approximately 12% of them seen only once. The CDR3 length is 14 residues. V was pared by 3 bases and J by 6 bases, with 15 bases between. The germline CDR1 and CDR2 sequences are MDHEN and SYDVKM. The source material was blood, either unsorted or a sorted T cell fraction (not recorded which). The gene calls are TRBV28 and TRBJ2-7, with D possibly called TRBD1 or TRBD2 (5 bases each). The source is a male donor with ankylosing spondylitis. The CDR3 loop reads CASSLLGPGVEQYF. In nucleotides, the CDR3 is TGTGCCAGCAGTTTGCTGGGACCGGGTGTCGAGCAGTACTTC.